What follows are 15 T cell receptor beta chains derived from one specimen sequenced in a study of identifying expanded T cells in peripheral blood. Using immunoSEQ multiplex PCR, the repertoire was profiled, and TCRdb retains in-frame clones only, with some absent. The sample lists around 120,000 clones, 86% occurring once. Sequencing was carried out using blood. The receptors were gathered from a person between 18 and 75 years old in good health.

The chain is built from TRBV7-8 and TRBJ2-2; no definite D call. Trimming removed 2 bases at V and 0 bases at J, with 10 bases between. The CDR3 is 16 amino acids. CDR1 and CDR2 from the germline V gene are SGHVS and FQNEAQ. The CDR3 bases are TGTGCCAGCAGCTTAAATCCGACGGCGAACACCGGGGAGCTGTTTTTT. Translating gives CASSLNPTANTGELFF.

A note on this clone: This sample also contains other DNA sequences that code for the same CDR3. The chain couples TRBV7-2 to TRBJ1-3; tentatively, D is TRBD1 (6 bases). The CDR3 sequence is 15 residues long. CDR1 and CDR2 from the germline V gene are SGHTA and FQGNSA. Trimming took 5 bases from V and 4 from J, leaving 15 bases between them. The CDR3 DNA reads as TGTGCCAGCAGCCCCCAACAGGGAAACGGAAACACCATATATTTT. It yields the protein CASSPQQGNGNTIYF. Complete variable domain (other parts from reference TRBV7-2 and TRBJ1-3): GAGVSQSPSNKVTEKGKDVELRCDPISGHTALYWYRQSLGQGLEFLIYFQGNSAPDKSGLPSDRFSAERTGGSVSTLTIQRTQQEDSAVYLCASSPQQGNGNTIYFGEGSWLTVV.

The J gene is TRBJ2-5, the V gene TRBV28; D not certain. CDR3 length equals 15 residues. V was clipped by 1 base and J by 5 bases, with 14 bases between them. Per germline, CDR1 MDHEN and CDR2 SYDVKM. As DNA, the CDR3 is TGTGCCAGCAGTTTATCACAACATAAAAGGGAGACCCAGTACTTC. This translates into CASSLSQHKRETQYF.

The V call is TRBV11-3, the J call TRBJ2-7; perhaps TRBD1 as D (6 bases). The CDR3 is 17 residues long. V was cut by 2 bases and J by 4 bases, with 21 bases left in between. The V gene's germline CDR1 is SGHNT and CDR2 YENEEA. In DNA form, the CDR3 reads TGTGCCAGCAGCTTACCAGGGGTCCTCCTCGAAATATACGAGCAGTACTTC. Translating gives CASSLPGVLLEIYEQYF.

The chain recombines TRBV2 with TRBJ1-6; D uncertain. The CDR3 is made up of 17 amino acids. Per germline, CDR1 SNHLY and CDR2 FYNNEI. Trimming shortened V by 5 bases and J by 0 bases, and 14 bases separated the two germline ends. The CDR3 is CASSLTLLSSYNSPLHF. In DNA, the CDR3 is TGTGCCAGCAGTTTAACTCTTCTCAGCTCCTATAATTCACCCCTCCACTTT.

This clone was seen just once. The CDR3 reads CAWSVQLGPSYNEQFF. The CDR3 DNA is TGTGCCTGGAGTGTACAGTTGGGGCCCTCCTACAATGAGCAGTTCTTC. The chain couples TRBV30 to TRBJ2-1, with D tentatively TRBD1 (5 bases). This CDR3 is 16 amino acids long. The V end lost 0 bases, the J end lost 0 bases, and 12 bases lay between the germline ends. From germline, CDR1 is GTSNPN and CDR2 SVGIG (reference sequence).

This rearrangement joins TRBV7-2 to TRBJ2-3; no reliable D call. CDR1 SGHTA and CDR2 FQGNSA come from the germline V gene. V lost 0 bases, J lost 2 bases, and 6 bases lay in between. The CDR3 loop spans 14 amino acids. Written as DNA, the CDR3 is TGTGCCAGCAGCTTAGCGCCGGCCACAGATACGCAGTATTTT. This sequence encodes CASSLAPATDTQYF.

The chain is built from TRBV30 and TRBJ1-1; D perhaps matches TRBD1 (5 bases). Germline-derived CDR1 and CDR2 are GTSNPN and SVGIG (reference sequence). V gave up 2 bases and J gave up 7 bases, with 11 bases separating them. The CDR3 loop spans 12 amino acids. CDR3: CAWSPRDFEAFF. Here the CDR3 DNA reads TGTGCCTGGAGTCCCAGGGATTTTGAAGCTTTCTTT.

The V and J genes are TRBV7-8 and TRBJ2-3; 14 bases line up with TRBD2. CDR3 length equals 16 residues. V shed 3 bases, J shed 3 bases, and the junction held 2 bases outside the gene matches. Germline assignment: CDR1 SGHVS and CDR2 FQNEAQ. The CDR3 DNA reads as TGTGCCAGCAGCTTCCGGACTAGCGGGAGGACAGATACGCAGTATTTT. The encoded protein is CASSFRTSGRTDTQYF.

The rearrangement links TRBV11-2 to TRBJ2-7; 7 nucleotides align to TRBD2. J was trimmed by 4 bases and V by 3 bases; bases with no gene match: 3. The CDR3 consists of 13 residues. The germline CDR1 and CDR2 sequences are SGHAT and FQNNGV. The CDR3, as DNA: TGTGCCAGCAGCTTGAGCGGGACTTACGAGCAGTACTTC. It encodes CASSLSGTYEQYF.

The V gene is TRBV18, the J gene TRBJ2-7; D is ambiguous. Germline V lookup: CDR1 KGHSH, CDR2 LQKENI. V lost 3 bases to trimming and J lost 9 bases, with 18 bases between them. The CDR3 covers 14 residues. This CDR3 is CASSPGETESGQYF. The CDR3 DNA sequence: TGTGCCAGCTCACCTGGCGAAACGGAGTCTGGGCAGTACTTC.

As DNA, the CDR3 is TGTGCCACCTCACTAGGGACAGCCTACGAGCAGTACTTC. This encodes CATSLGTAYEQYF. The chain combines TRBV6-6 with TRBJ2-5; 7 bases fit TRBD1. Matching the DNA end better, TRBJ2-7 makes the J call doubtful. Germline assignment: CDR1 MNHNY and CDR2 SVGAGI (reference sequence). The CDR3 loop spans 13 amino acids.

CDR3 loop: CASSLHSNTGELFF. The CDR3 DNA reads as TGTGCCAGCAGTTTACACTCTAACACCGGGGAGCTGTTTTTT. This sequence joins TRBV28 and TRBJ2-2; D is uncertain. V was trimmed by 2 bases and J by 2 bases, leaving 6 bases between them. The CDR3 loop spans 14 amino acids. CDR1 is MDHEN, CDR2 SYDVKM, per germline.

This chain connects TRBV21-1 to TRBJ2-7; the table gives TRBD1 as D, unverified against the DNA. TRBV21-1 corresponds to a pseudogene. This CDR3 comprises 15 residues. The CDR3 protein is CASNAKPGCSYEQYF. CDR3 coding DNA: TGTGCCAGCAACGCAAAACCAGGGTGTAGTTACGAGCAGTACTTC.

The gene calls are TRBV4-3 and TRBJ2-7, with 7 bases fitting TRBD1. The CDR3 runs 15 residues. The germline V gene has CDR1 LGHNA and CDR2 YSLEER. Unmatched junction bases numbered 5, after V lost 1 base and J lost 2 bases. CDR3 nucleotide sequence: TGCGCCAGCAGCCAAGGACAGGGTCGGACCTACGAGCAGTACTTC. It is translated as CASSQGQGRTYEQYF.